The following is a TCR beta chain sequence with its context. Its specific antigen is unknown. Base qualities are not recorded, but no much larger clone differs from it by a single base. The receptor library was made with 5' RACE. TCRdb names Illumina HiSeq 2500 as the instrument used. The second PCR ran for roughly 7 to 12 cycles and used a J-beta primer mix along with a sample-barcoded 5' primer. A template-switch 5' adaptor carrying 12 random nucleotides introduced a unique molecular identifier onto each TCR beta cDNA molecule. Each sample yielded at least 2.5 million CDR3-containing paired-end reads. All of the RNA was converted into first-strand cDNA using the Mint cDNA synthesis kit, with a TRBC-specific oligonucleotide serving as the primer. Following uracil-DNA glycosylase treatment, a first 18-cycle PCR with universal primers M1SS and BC2_uni_R was performed on all cDNA. Concerning the study's data processing: For normalization, 1 million high-quality reads, each with a distinct molecular identifier, were randomly selected from each sample. Instead of being binned into consensus sequences, reads that shared molecular identifiers were thrown out. MiTCR, with a Q25 quality threshold and the strictest error-elimination algorithm, was used for CDR3 identification, clonotype clustering and error correction. A nonparametric unseen species model using Euler transformation provided a lower-bound estimate of total TCR beta diversity. TCRdb passed the public sequencing reads through fastp at Q25 and MiXCR, retaining productive beta sequences. Rows merge per CDR3 protein into single entries with the most common DNA and genes. In this record, the V and J calls reflect TCRdb's handling and not the investigators' own analysis. The sample data list about 1.6 million distinct CDR3 sequences, and 30% to 40% of these were observed just once. The top ten constitute around 10% of the sample.

The data originate from a study of blood T cells in healthy people across ages (dated by TCRdb to between 2014 and 2016). Some background on the complete study: Template switching captured roughly one uniquely barcoded TCR beta cDNA molecule per two T cells in model experiments. The study analyzed two additional independent replicas of 1 million unique cDNA reads from the same blood draw for two donors, one aged 18 to 29 and one aged 80 or older. To avoid experimental bias, donors of different ages were spread randomly across the sequencing lanes. Using deep sequencing normalized with unique cDNA molecular identifiers, the study measured how TCR beta repertoire diversity changes with age. The donors were divided into four age groups: young (average approximately 15 years), middle-aged (roughly 40), aged (around 59) and long-lived (more than 75).

CDR3 length: 15 amino acids, cysteine to phenylalanine. Only the CDR3 portion is preserved as DNA: 45 bases, with reading frame beginning at the first base. V loses 5 bases at its end and J loses 5 bases; junction bases beyond the gene matches: 6. Looking up the germline V gene (reference sequence) yields CDR1 SEHNR and CDR2 FQNEAQ. What the research found in general, with its limitations: There was a strong correlation between observed TCR beta diversity and the percentage of naive T cells measured by flow cytometry. The CMV infection status of donors was not known, potentially confounding age-related changes in expanded clonotypes. Bulk unsorted PBMC profiling prevented conclusive comparison of naive and antigen-experienced compartments. As age increased, observed TCR beta diversity per million T cells dropped in a roughly linear way, and a significant reduction was already evident by age 40. Compared with the aged group, more naive CD4+ T cells, fewer expanded clones and increased TCR diversity were shown by the long-lived group, suggesting age selection. Estimates of total diversity based on one million sequenced T cells were considered lower bounds and underestimates.

Donors were roughly 40 systemically healthy Caucasian individuals from Russia aged roughly 6 to 95 years. Each donor gave roughly 9.5 milliliters of peripheral blood, collected into EDTA-treated Vacutainer tubes. Ficoll-Paque density-gradient centrifugation was used to isolate PBMCs, with at least 6.5 million per sample. Trizol reagent was used to extract total RNA from the PBMCs, yielding at least 5 micrograms per sample. For every donor, flow cytometry on a PBMC aliquot measured the percentage of naive CD45RAhigh/CD27high T cells. The TCR comes from a woman in her 30s in good health. The rearrangement joined TRBV7-9 to TRBJ2-1, and TRBD1 matches 10 of the central bases. The material sequenced was blood. This receptor has the CDR3 CASSAGQGNHNEQFF. DNA sequence: TGTGCCAGCAGCGCGGGACAGGGGAACCACAATGAGCAGTTCTTC.